A single sample is the source of the 32 T cell receptor beta chains below, sequenced in a study of identical twins. TCRdb ran MiXCR on the 5' RACE reads and lists one entry per CDR3 protein. Of roughly 690,000 distinct CDR3 sequences listed, approximately 6.1% were seen once; the top ten hold 1.5% to 2%. Sequenced sample: naive T cells sorted from blood. Source of these receptors: a man aged 18 to 30 in good health.

This clonotype was picked up many times. The chain couples TRBV27 to TRBJ2-7, with D tentatively TRBD2 (6 bases). Germline CDR1 MNHEY, CDR2 SMNVEV (reference sequence). The V and J ends lost 8 bases and 3 bases respectively, with 14 bases between them. The CDR3 spans 13 residues. The DNA of the CDR3 is TGTGCCAGCCTAGGGACTCCTGGCTACGAGCAGTACTTC. This encodes CASLGTPGYEQYF.

The V gene is TRBV12-3 or TRBV12-4, the J gene TRBJ1-2; 7 bases are a match to TRBD1. This CDR3 comprises 15 residues. V was pared by 6 bases and J by 3 bases, with 10 bases of the junction left unmatched. CDR3 nucleotides: TGTGCCAGCAGCCCTAAGGGCAGGGGGGACTATGGCTACACCTTC. Its protein product is CASSPKGRGDYGYTF.

This clonotype occurred many times. The chain carries TRBV20-1 and TRBJ2-7; possible D gene TRBD2, 6 bases. The CDR3 is 14 residues long. CDR1 and CDR2 from the germline V gene are DFQATT and SNEGSKA (reference sequence). Deletions cut 6 bases from V and 3 bases from J, with 18 bases between. This CDR3 reads CSAETPGLFYEQYF. The CDR3 DNA follows: TGCAGTGCGGAAACCCCGGGACTCTTCTACGAGCAGTACTTC.

This clonotype showed up many times. This chain joins TRBV27 and TRBJ1-1, with D unresolved. CDR3 length: 13 amino acids. Trimming removed 0 bases from V and 0 bases from J, with 2 bases in between. Germline V CDR1 and CDR2: MNHEY, SMNVEV (reference sequence). CDR3 coding DNA: TGTGCCAGCAGTTTATCAGTGAACACTGAAGCTTTCTTT. Protein: CASSLSVNTEAFF.

This clonotype was detected many times. The gene calls are TRBV12-3 or TRBV12-4 and TRBJ1-6; tentatively, D is TRBD1 (5 bases). The CDR3 loop spans 16 amino acids. Between the trimmed V and J ends, which lost 4 bases and 9 bases, there was a span of 19 bases. CDR3 coding DNA: TGTGCCAGCAGTTCTAATACAGTCCGCGGGGCTTCACCCCTCCACTTT. Its protein product is CASSSNTVRGASPLHF.

As regards this clonotype: It may be a read error: a sequence one base away is much more abundant. The chain employs TRBV6-2 or TRBV6-3 and TRBJ2-7, with a tentative D call TRBD2 (6 bases). This CDR3 contains 13 residues. Germline values: CDR1 MNHEY, CDR2 SVGEGT. The CDR3 region is CASNYPGGVEQYF. The CDR3 DNA reads TGTGCCAGCAATTACCCCGGAGGGGTCGAGCAGTACTTC.

This clonotype occurred a few times. The rearrangement links TRBV9 to TRBJ2-5; 8 bases map to TRBD2. Trimming cost V 3 bases and J 5 bases; bases outside gene matches: 6. CDR1 is SGDLS and CDR2 is YYNGEE in the germline V gene. CDR3 length equals 14 residues. CDR3: CASSAARGGETQYF. The CDR3 bases are TGTGCCAGCAGCGCGGCTCGGGGGGGTGAGACCCAGTACTTC.

The chain couples TRBV18 to TRBJ1-2; 8 bases line up with TRBD1. With 1 base clipped from V and 5 bases from J, the junction kept 3 bases outside the gene matches. Germline-derived CDR1 and CDR2 are KGHSH and LQKENI. This CDR3 contains 14 residues. CDR3 in amino acids: CASSPQGQAYGYTF. The CDR3, as DNA: TGTGCCAGCTCACCACAGGGACAGGCTTATGGCTACACCTTC.

The genes are TRBV6-5 and TRBJ2-5; D unresolved. Germline V CDR1 and CDR2: MNHEY, SVGAGI. The CDR3 loop spans 14 amino acids. V was clipped by 1 base and J by 2 bases, with 8 bases between them. The DNA of the CDR3 is TGTGCCAGCAGTTACTTTGTAGGGCAAGAGACCCAGTACTTC. Protein product: CASSYFVGQETQYF.

This clonotype was detected only a few times. V and J are TRBV5-1 and TRBJ1-4; D is possibly TRBD1 (6 bases). Trimming stripped 0 bases from V and 7 bases from J, with 19 bases between. This CDR3 is built from 17 residues. Per germline, CDR1 SGHRS and CDR2 YFSETQ. Here the CDR3 DNA reads TGCGCCAGCAGCTTGGTTAATTGGGGGGGCGTCGGTGAAAAACTGTTTTTT. Translated, it gives CASSLVNWGGVGEKLFF.

This clonotype was counted many times. The J gene is TRBJ2-1, the V gene TRBV29-1; 12 nucleotides align to TRBD2. Germline V gene sequence: CDR1 SQVTM, CDR2 ANQGSEA. This CDR3 is 14 amino acids long. Trimming removed 6 bases from V and 8 bases from J; junction bases left unmatched: 8. CDR3 coding DNA: TGCAGCGTGCGGGGACTAGCGGGTTTAGATGAGCAGTTCTTC. This encodes CSVRGLAGLDEQFF.

The rearrangement joins TRBV20-1 to TRBJ2-6; D is unclear. This CDR3 comprises 13 residues. Germline values: CDR1 DFQATT, CDR2 SNEGSKA (reference sequence). Trimming removed 7 bases at V and 0 bases at J, with 7 bases between. The CDR3 bases are TGCAGTGTTCTGGACTCTGGGGCCAACGTCCTGACTTTC. Translation gives CSVLDSGANVLTF.

This clonotype appeared many times. The rearrangement joins TRBV6-4 to TRBJ2-7; TRBD1 is a possible D gene (5 bases). CDR1 and CDR2 from the germline V gene are MRHNA and SNTAGT. This CDR3 comprises 16 residues. The V end was cut by 7 bases, the J end by 5 bases, with 24 bases between. The CDR3 DNA follows: TGTGCCAGCATTCCTGACCCGTTCAGGGAATTTCACGAGCAGTACGTC. Translation gives CASIPDPFREFHEQYV.

This clonotype was detected only a few times. The rearrangement links TRBV10-3 to TRBJ1-6, with D unresolved. This CDR3 comprises 13 residues. Trimming removed 6 bases from V and 6 bases from J, with 9 bases in between. Looked up from germline, CDR1 is ENHRY and CDR2 is SYGVKD. CDR3 in amino acids: CAISGDPNSPLHF. The CDR3, as DNA: TGTGCCATCAGCGGTGACCCTAATTCACCCCTCCACTTT.

V gene TRBV27 combines with J gene TRBJ2-7; the match to TRBD2 covers 7 bases. The germline V gene encodes CDR1 MNHEY and CDR2 SMNVEV (reference sequence). V shed 3 bases and J 3 bases; nucleotides not matched to a gene: 8. This CDR3 is built from 15 residues. The CDR3 coding sequence is TGTGCCAGCAGTTTGTTGGGGGAGGGGCGCTACGAGCAGTACTTC. Residues: CASSLLGEGRYEQYF.

This clonotype was counted a few times. V gene TRBV7-9 combines with J gene TRBJ2-1, with 7 bases identical to TRBD2. V was clipped by 1 base and J by 10 bases; unmatched bases: 7. This CDR3 has 14 amino acids. CDR1 and CDR2 from the germline V gene are SEHNR and FQNEAQ (reference sequence). The CDR3 loop is CASSLDRGVDEQFF. The CDR3 DNA follows: TGTGCCAGCAGCTTAGATCGGGGGGTCGACGAGCAGTTCTTC.

There are many counts of this clonotype. This sequence joins TRBV20-1 and TRBJ2-1, with TRBD2 matching over 7 bases. V shed 3 bases, J shed 9 bases, and the junction held 14 bases outside the gene matches. This CDR3 region has 15 residues. The germline CDR1 and CDR2 sequences are DFQATT and SNEGSKA (reference sequence). The chain's CDR3 is CSASIGGSSLPEQFF. The CDR3 DNA reads as TGCAGTGCTAGTATAGGCGGGAGTTCTCTTCCTGAGCAGTTCTTC.

This clonotype occurred a few times. This chain links TRBV7-9 with TRBJ2-6, with 7 nucleotides matching TRBD1. Germline lookup yields CDR1 SEHNR and CDR2 FQNEAQ (reference sequence). The CDR3 loop spans 16 amino acids. The ends lost 5 bases at V and 1 base at J; junction bases unmatched: 5. CDR3 sequence reads: CASSLETGSGANVLTF. The CDR3 coding sequence is TGTGCCAGCAGCCTCGAGACAGGGTCTGGGGCCAACGTCCTGACTTTC.

Ten or more counts support this clonotype. V is TRBV5-1 and J is TRBJ2-2; 10 bases align to TRBD2. V was pared by 0 bases and J by 5 bases, with 1 base of the junction left unmatched. This CDR3 region has 15 residues. Germline CDR1 reads SGHRS; CDR2 reads YFSETQ. CDR3: CASSLVAGGTGELFF. The CDR3 DNA sequence: TGCGCCAGCAGCTTGGTAGCGGGAGGTACCGGGGAGCTGTTTTTT.

This clonotype was counted ten times or more. The V call is TRBV20-1, the J call TRBJ1-1; D is undetermined. The V gene lost 4 bases and the J gene lost 3 bases, with 15 bases spanning the gap. The CDR3 extends over 14 amino acids. Germline V lookup: CDR1 DFQATT, CDR2 SNEGSKA (reference sequence). This CDR3 is CSATKGSGDTEAFF. Here the CDR3 DNA reads TGCAGTGCTACAAAGGGCAGTGGAGACACTGAAGCTTTCTTT.

The chain recombines TRBV15 with TRBJ2-5; D perhaps matches TRBD2 (5 bases). Germline V CDR1 and CDR2: LNHNV, YYDKDF (reference sequence). The CDR3 runs to 16 residues. The germline V and J ends were trimmed by 1 base and 4 bases, with 16 bases remaining between them. The CDR3 region has the DNA TGTGCCACCAGCAGAGGCCGAGGGCATTTGGGAGAGACCCAGTACTTC. Its translation is CATSRGRGHLGETQYF.

This clonotype was seen a few times. The V and J genes are TRBV4-1 and TRBJ2-1; maybe TRBD2 (6 bases). CDR1 MGHRA and CDR2 YSYEKL come from the germline V gene. The CDR3 sequence is 14 residues long. Trimming pared 1 base from V and 9 bases from J, leaving 13 bases between. This chain's CDR3 is CASSQVGGAVEQFF. For the CDR3, the DNA is TGCGCCAGCAGCCAAGTGGGGGGAGCGGTTGAGCAGTTCTTC.

V usage is TRBV5-1 and J usage is TRBJ2-3; 11 nucleotides line up with TRBD2. V was pared by 2 bases and J by 5 bases, with 1 base of the junction left unmatched. The germline V gene encodes CDR1 SGHRS and CDR2 YFSETQ. CDR3 length: 14 amino acids. The CDR3 sequence is CASSFLAGGDTQYF. CDR3 nucleotide sequence: TGCGCCAGCAGCTTTCTAGCGGGAGGAGATACGCAGTATTTT.

Only a few counts were recorded for this clonotype. The chain links TRBV25-1 to TRBJ2-6; 7 nucleotides align to TRBD1. Germline loops: CDR1 MGHDK, CDR2 SYGVNS. Germline trimming cut 5 bases from V and 0 bases from J; bases unmatched to any gene: 1. The CDR3 is made up of 15 amino acids. Here the CDR3 DNA reads TGTGCCAGCAGTCACAGGGGCTCTGGGGCCAACGTCCTGACTTTC. This translates into CASSHRGSGANVLTF.

This clonotype has ten or more counts. This rearrangement joins TRBV12-3 or TRBV12-4 to TRBJ2-2; D unresolved. This CDR3 spans 14 amino acids. V was trimmed by 3 bases and J by 7 bases, leaving 12 bases between them. The CDR3 sequence: CASSFYIQFGELFF. CDR3 in DNA: TGTGCCAGCAGTTTTTATATCCAGTTCGGGGAGCTGTTTTTT.

At least ten counts were recorded for this clonotype. CDR3: CATSRVEGSYEQYF. The CDR3 DNA reads as TGTGCCACCAGCAGAGTTGAGGGGTCCTACGAGCAGTACTTC. The chain combines TRBV15 with TRBJ2-7; D possibly uses TRBD1 or TRBD2 (5 bases each). Germline CDR1 LNHNV, CDR2 YYDKDF (reference sequence). V lost 1 base to trimming and J lost 1 base, with 8 bases between them. The CDR3 is 14 amino acids.

The chain recombines TRBV11-2 with TRBJ1-3; possible D gene TRBD1, 6 bases. The CDR3 runs 14 residues. The germline V gene encodes CDR1 SGHAT and CDR2 FQNNGV. Between the trimmed V and J ends, which lost 5 bases and 4 bases, there was a span of 12 bases. CDR3 nucleotide sequence: TGTGCCAGCAGCAGGGACATCCGGGGAAACACCATATATTTT. Translating it yields CASSRDIRGNTIYF.

This clonotype was detected ten times or more. This chain connects TRBV12-3 or TRBV12-4 to TRBJ2-7, with D uncertain. The CDR3 contains 12 residues. V lost 6 bases and J lost 4, with 10 bases in between. CDR3 nucleotides: TGTGCCAGCAGCCTACAGCCATACGAGCAGTACTTC. Translated, it gives CASSLQPYEQYF.

V is TRBV27 and J is TRBJ1-3; D remains unclear. Trimming left V 6 bases short and J 11 bases short, with 11 bases between. The CDR3 sequence is 11 residues long. The germline V gene has CDR1 MNHEY and CDR2 SMNVEV (reference sequence). The CDR3, as DNA: TGTGCCAGCAGGATGGGTGCGGCCATATATTTT. Amino acids: CASRMGAAIYF.

This clonotype was recorded at least ten times. V and J are TRBV27 and TRBJ1-2; D perhaps matches TRBD1 (5 bases). The CDR3 runs to 15 residues. V was cut by 0 bases and J by 4 bases, with 12 bases left in between. Germline-derived CDR1 and CDR2 are MNHEY and SMNVEV (reference sequence). This CDR3 reads CASSLSGPRGYGYTF. CDR3 in DNA: TGTGCCAGCAGTTTATCAGGGCCAAGGGGCTATGGCTACACCTTC.

The chain has TRBV20-1 and TRBJ1-5; D is unresolved. V gave up 5 bases and J gave up 0 bases, with 11 bases separating them. Germline-derived CDR1 and CDR2 are DFQATT and SNEGSKA (reference sequence). There are 14 residues in the CDR3. DNA of the CDR3: TGCAGTGCTGCGATCGACAATAGCAATCAGCCCCAGCATTTT. Amino acid sequence: CSAAIDNSNQPQHF.

The chain couples TRBV12-3 or TRBV12-4 to TRBJ2-5; TRBD2 is a possible D gene (5 bases). This CDR3 has 14 residues. With 3 bases removed from V and 1 base from J, the gap between germline ends came to 9 bases. The CDR3 here is CASSFAAGQETQYF. CDR3 coding DNA: TGTGCCAGCAGTTTTGCGGCGGGCCAAGAGACCCAGTACTTC.